Presented here are 17 T cell receptor beta chains from one specimen sequenced in a study of shared clonotypes between healthy human individuals. Produced via immunoSEQ multiplex PCR; TCRdb's table is partial and in-frame only. The sample lists about 660,000 clones, around 67% occurring once. Specimen: memory CD4+ T cells sorted from blood. Subset indicated: CD45RA-negative fraction. Source of these receptors: a woman in her thirties in good health.

V is TRBV2 and J is TRBJ2-7, with TRBD1 identical over 7 bases. Germline CDR1 SNHLY, CDR2 FYNNEI. The CDR3 is 13 amino acids. V was pared by 6 bases and J by 5 bases, with 7 bases of the junction left unmatched. CDR3 loop: CASSSTGPNEQYF. The CDR3 bases are TGTGCCAGCAGCTCGACAGGGCCCAACGAGCAGTACTTC.

The chain uses TRBV5-1 and TRBJ2-1; TRBD2 matches at 8 bases. V shed 0 bases and J 7 bases; nucleotides not matched to a gene: 3. The CDR3 is made up of 14 amino acids. Germline assignment: CDR1 SGHRS and CDR2 YFSETQ. CDR3 nucleotides: TGCGCCAGCAGCTTGGTTAGCGGGACTAATGAGCAGTTCTTC. This gives the protein CASSLVSGTNEQFF.

The rearrangement links TRBV5-6 to TRBJ2-7, with 8 bases lining up with TRBD1. Germline V gene data show CDR1 as SGHDT and CDR2 as YYEEEE. V gave up 0 bases and J gave up 5 bases; unmatched junction bases: 13. The CDR3 extends over 17 amino acids. CDR3 amino acids: CASSLGPLGQGLNEQYF. The CDR3 DNA sequence: TGTGCCAGCAGCTTGGGGCCCCTAGGACAGGGATTGAACGAGCAGTACTTC.

The V gene is TRBV30, the J gene TRBJ2-3; D unclear. The V gene lost 5 bases and the J gene lost 1 base, with 7 bases spanning the gap. Germline loops: CDR1 GTSNPN, CDR2 SVGIG (reference sequence). This CDR3 contains 12 residues. The CDR3 loop reads CAWGPGTDTQYF. In DNA, the CDR3 is TGTGCCTGGGGGCCGGGCACAGATACGCAGTATTTT.

This chain uses TRBV7-2 with TRBJ2-7; D might be TRBD2 (6 bases). V lost 5 bases and J 3 bases, leaving 14 bases between the germline ends. From germline, CDR1 is SGHTA and CDR2 FQGNSA. The CDR3 is 14 amino acids. CDR3 region: CASSLRDSLYEQYF. The CDR3 coding sequence is TGTGCCAGCAGCCTTCGGGACTCCCTCTACGAGCAGTACTTC.

V gene TRBV6-6 combines with J gene TRBJ1-2, with D unresolved. Germline V gives CDR1 MNHNY, CDR2 SVGAGI (reference sequence). The CDR3 length is 16 residues. With 0 bases removed from V and 5 bases from J, the gap between germline ends came to 16 bases. The CDR3 loop is CASSYSLTPRSYGYTF. DNA for the CDR3: TGTGCCAGCAGTTACTCGTTAACCCCACGGTCATATGGCTACACCTTC.

The rearrangement joins TRBV6-5 to TRBJ1-3; D is possibly TRBD1 (5 bases). The CDR3 has 15 amino acids. Germline V gives CDR1 MNHEY, CDR2 SVGAGI. Trimming stripped 6 bases from V and 0 bases from J, with 12 bases between. CDR3 protein: CASRRDGSSGNTIYF. The CDR3 bases are TGTGCCAGCAGGCGGGACGGAAGCTCTGGAAACACCATATATTTT.

In this sample, this clone turned up a few times. In DNA, the CDR3 is TGTGCCAGCAGCGTAGACGGGGCACGAGGTCAGCCCCAGCATTTT. This sequence encodes CASSVDGARGQPQHF. The chain employs TRBV9 and TRBJ1-5; TRBD1 is a possible D gene (5 bases). CDR3 size: 15 residues. CDR1 and CDR2 (germline): SGDLS, YYNGEE. The V end was cut by 0 bases, the J end by 6 bases, with 13 bases between.

The genes are TRBV19 and TRBJ1-4, with D possibly matching TRBD1 (5 bases). V lost 3 bases and J 0 bases, leaving 14 bases between the germline ends. CDR3 size: 17 residues. Germline CDR1 is LNHDA and CDR2 is SQIVND (reference sequence). The CDR3 sequence is CASSIGRGGATNEKLFF. CDR3 DNA: TGTGCCAGTAGTATTGGTAGGGGAGGAGCAACTAATGAAAAACTGTTTTTT.

This chain links TRBV28 with TRBJ2-3, with a possible D match to TRBD2 (6 bases). Trimming removed 5 bases from V and 5 bases from J, with 26 bases in between. The CDR3 consists of 18 residues. CDR1 and CDR2 (germline): MDHEN, SYDVKM. DNA of the CDR3: TGTGCCAGCAGTCCCAACTGGGCGGGGAGAGGAAAAGGAGATACGCAGTATTTT. It codes for CASSPNWAGRGKGDTQYF.

The chain uses TRBV27 and TRBJ2-1; no clear D gene. This CDR3 has 12 residues. Looked up from germline, CDR1 is MNHEY and CDR2 is SMNVEV (reference sequence). V was cut by 5 bases and J by 8 bases, with 10 bases left in between. The CDR3 nucleotides read TGTGCCAGCAGTCCGATGTACGATGAGCAGTTCTTC. Residues: CASSPMYDEQFF.

The chain uses TRBV7-8 and TRBJ2-2, with 10 nucleotides matching TRBD2. V lost 7 bases and J lost 5; bases outside the gene matches: 7. The CDR3 consists of 15 residues. Per germline, CDR1 SGHVS and CDR2 FQNEAQ. The CDR3 is CASIKGSGRTGELFF. The CDR3 nucleotides read TGTGCCAGCATCAAGGGTAGCGGGAGGACCGGGGAGCTGTTTTTT.

The chain uses TRBV19 and TRBJ1-5, with TRBD1 matching over 11 bases. CDR3 length: 17 amino acids. Germline loops: CDR1 LNHDA, CDR2 SQIVND (reference sequence). V lost 3 bases to trimming and J lost 3 bases; unmatched junction nucleotides: 7. CDR3 nucleotide sequence: TGTGCCAGTAGTATTCTTTTGGGACAGGGGGACAATCAGCCCCAGCATTTT. Its translation is CASSILLGQGDNQPQHF.

This rearrangement joins TRBV5-1 to TRBJ2-7; 9 bases match TRBD1. J was trimmed by 3 bases and V by 5 bases; bases with no gene match: 6. CDR3 length equals 14 residues. Germline values: CDR1 SGHRS, CDR2 YFSETQ. CDR3 DNA sequence: TGCGCCAGCAGGCCCTTGGACAGGGGCTACGAGCAGTACTTC. The encoded protein is CASRPLDRGYEQYF.

Concerning this clone: This may stem from a read error, because a much larger clone lies one nucleotide away. The sample has other DNA sequences that encode this CDR3 too. V is TRBV5-1 and J is TRBJ2-5, with unresolved D. Germline V CDR1 and CDR2: SGHRS, YFSETQ. CDR3 length equals 12 residues. V was trimmed by 4 bases and J by 0 bases, leaving 4 bases between them. CDR3 protein: CASSPNQETQYF. Here the CDR3 DNA reads TGCGCCAGCAGCCCGAACCAAGAGACCCAGTACTTC.

V is TRBV6-6 and J is TRBJ2-4, with unresolved D. From germline, CDR1 is MNHNY and CDR2 SVGAGI (reference sequence). This CDR3 is built from 14 residues. V lost 10 bases and J lost 3, with 16 bases in between. CDR3 DNA sequence: TGTGCCACCAGCCTCGGTGGGGACAAAAACATTCAGTACTTC. It specifies CATSLGGDKNIQYF.

This sequence joins TRBV7-2 and TRBJ1-1; D gene unclear. The CDR3 extends over 15 amino acids. The ends were cut back, 5 bases at V and 2 bases at J, with 15 bases in the middle. Per germline, CDR1 SGHTA and CDR2 FQGNSA. CDR3 protein: CASSQDWPTNTEAFF. DNA of the CDR3: TGTGCCAGCAGCCAAGATTGGCCCACAAACACTGAAGCTTTCTTT.